The rows below give T cell receptor beta chains drawn from one sample of a study of shared clonotypes between healthy human individuals. Sequenced by immunoSEQ multiplex PCR; TCRdb stores in-frame clones only, minus some. The profile shows under 700,000 clones, about 95% of them singletons. Sample: naive CD8+ T cells sorted from blood. These receptors were collected from a woman aged 30 to 39 in good health. Each CDR3 is given without its conserved first and last residue. Fields, in order: J gene, V gene, CDR3 protein.

TRBJ2-7	TRBV10-1	ASSESLQGADEQY
TRBJ2-2	TRBV27	ASSLSYQGVTGELF
TRBJ1-1	TRBV30	AWSIGWTEAF
TRBJ2-7	TRBV7-9	ASTERSGDYYEQY
TRBJ2-3	TRBV27	ASGITTVDTQY
TRBJ2-4	TRBV7-9	ASSFPGAKNIQY
TRBJ2-3	TRBV5-1	ASSSTSGRAPDTQY
TRBJ1-2	TRBV6-6	ATSISSNYGYT
TRBJ2-3	TRBV9	ASNGGGGTDTQY
TRBJ2-7	TRBV6-1	ASSEWDTGSYEQY
TRBJ2-1	TRBV27	ASSPGTSGYNEQF
TRBJ2-7	TRBV7-8	ASSLEREGSPYEQY
TRBJ2-7	TRBV11-2	ASSFDSSYEQY
TRBJ2-5	TRBV19	ASSIGTSGQETQY
TRBJ2-5	TRBV29-1	SVVPGQGPMETQY
TRBJ1-1	TRBV4-1	ASSQVPGGHTEAF
TRBJ2-7	TRBV7-2	ASSLDSFALYEQY
TRBJ1-2	TRBV25-1	ASSEFQNYGYT
TRBJ1-1	TRBV9	ASSVAEDTEAF
TRBJ2-4	TRBV7-9	ASSSTDSKNIQY
TRBJ2-7	TRBV29-1	SGSDGGAYEQY
TRBJ1-1	TRBV7-9	ASSLIGTEAF
TRBJ1-1	TRBV5-6	ASSLGQGMNTEAF
TRBJ1-1	TRBV28	ASSQNLNTEAF
TRBJ2-1	TRBV27	ASSLHLYNEQF
TRBJ2-7	TRBV2	ASRVSAGVSDEQY
TRBJ2-2	TRBV27	ASSLPTGELF
TRBJ2-3	TRBV27	ASSLGIAGTDTQY
TRBJ2-7	TRBV9	ASSANALSYEQY